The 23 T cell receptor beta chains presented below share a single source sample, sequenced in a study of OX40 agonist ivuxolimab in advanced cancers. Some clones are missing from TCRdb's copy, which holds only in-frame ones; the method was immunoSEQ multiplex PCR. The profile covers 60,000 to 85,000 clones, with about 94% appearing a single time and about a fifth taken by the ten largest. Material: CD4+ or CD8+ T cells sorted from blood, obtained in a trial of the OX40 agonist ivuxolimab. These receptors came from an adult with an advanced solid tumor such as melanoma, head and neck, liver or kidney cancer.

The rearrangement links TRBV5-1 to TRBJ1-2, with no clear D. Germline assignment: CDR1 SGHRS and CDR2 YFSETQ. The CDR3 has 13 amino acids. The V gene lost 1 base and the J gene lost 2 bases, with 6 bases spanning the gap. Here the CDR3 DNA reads TGCGCCAGCAGCTTGCAACGAAACTATGGCTACACCTTC. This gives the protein CASSLQRNYGYTF.

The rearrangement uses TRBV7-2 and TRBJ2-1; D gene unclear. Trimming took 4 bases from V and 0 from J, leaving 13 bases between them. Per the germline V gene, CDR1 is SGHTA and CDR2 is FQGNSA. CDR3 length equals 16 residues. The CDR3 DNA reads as TGTGCCAGCAGCTCAGCTAGGTACAGCTCCTACAATGAGCAGTTCTTC. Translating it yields CASSSARYSSYNEQFF.

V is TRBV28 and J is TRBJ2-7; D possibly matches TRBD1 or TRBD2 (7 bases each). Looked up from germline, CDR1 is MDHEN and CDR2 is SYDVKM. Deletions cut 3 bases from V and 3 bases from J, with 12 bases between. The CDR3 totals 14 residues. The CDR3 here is CASSFQGGVYEQYF. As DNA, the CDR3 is TGTGCCAGCAGTTTCCAGGGGGGGGTCTACGAGCAGTACTTC.

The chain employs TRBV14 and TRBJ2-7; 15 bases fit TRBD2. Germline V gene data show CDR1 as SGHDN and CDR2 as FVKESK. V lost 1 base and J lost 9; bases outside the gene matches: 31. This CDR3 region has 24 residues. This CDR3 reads CASSQGGFRQQPELRTSGRAGQYF. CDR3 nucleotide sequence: TGTGCCAGCAGCCAAGGGGGGTTTAGGCAGCAACCCGAGCTTCGGACTAGCGGGAGGGCCGGGCAGTACTTC.

The CDR3 DNA follows: TGTGCCAGCAGCCAATATCGCGCAAGATCCTACGAGCAGTACTTC. Translated: CASSQYRARSYEQYF. V is TRBV14 and J is TRBJ2-7; D is unclear. Trimming removed 2 bases from V and 1 base from J, with 12 bases in between. CDR3 length equals 15 residues. Looked up from germline, CDR1 is SGHDN and CDR2 is FVKESK.

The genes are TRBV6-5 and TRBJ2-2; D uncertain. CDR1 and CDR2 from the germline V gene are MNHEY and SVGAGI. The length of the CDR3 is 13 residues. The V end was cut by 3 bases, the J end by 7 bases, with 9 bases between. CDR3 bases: TGTGCCAGCAGTTATGGAGTAGGCGGGGAGCTGTTTTTT. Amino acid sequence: CASSYGVGGELFF.

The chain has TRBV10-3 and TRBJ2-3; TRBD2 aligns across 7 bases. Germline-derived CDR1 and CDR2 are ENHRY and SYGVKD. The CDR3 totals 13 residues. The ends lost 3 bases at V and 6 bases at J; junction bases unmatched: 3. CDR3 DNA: TGTGCCATCAGTGAAACTAGCGAGGATACGCAGTATTTT. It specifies CAISETSEDTQYF.

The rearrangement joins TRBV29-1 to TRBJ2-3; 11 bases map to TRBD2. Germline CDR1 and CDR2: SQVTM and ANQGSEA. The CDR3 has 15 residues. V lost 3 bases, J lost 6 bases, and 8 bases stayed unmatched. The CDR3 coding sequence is TGCAGCGTTGAGGGGGGACTAGCGGAGTTGGATACGCAGTATTTT. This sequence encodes CSVEGGLAELDTQYF.

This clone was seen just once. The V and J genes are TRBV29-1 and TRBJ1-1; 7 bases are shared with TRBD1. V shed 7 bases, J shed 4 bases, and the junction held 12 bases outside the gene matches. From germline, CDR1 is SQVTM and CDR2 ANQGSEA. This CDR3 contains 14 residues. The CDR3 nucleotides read TGCAGCGCCGCCTTGACAGGGCCTGTCACTGAAGCTTTCTTT. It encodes CSAALTGPVTEAFF.

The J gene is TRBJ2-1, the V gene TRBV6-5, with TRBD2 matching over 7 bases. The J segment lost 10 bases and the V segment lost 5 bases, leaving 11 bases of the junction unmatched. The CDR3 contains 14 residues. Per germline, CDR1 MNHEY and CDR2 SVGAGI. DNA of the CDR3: TGTGCCAGCAGTGCCCCGGGGGGATGGGGGGAGCAGTTCTTC. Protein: CASSAPGGWGEQFF.

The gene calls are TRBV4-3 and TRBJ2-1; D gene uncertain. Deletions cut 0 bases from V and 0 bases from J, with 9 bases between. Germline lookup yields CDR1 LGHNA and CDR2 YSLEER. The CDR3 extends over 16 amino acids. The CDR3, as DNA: TGCGCCAGCAGCCAAGATCTAGGGATCTCCTACAATGAGCAGTTCTTC. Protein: CASSQDLGISYNEQFF.

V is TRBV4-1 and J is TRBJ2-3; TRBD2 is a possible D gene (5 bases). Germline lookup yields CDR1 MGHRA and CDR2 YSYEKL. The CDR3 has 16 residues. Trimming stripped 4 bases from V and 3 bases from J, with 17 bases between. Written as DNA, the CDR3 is TGCGCCAGCAGCCGGGTTATTCAGACTATTACAGATACGCAGTATTTT. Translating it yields CASSRVIQTITDTQYF.

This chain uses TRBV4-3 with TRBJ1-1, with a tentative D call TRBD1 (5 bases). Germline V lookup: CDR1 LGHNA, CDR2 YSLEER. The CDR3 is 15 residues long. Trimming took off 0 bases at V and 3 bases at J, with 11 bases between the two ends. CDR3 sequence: CASSQDTRDHTEAFF. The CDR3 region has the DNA TGCGCCAGCAGCCAAGACACCCGGGACCACACTGAAGCTTTCTTT.

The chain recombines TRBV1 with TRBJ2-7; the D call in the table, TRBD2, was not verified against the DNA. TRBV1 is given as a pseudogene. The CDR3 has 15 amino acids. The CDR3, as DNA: TGCACCAGCAGCCAAGGAACAAGGAGCTCCTACGAGCAGTACTTC. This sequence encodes CTSSQGTRSSYEQYF.

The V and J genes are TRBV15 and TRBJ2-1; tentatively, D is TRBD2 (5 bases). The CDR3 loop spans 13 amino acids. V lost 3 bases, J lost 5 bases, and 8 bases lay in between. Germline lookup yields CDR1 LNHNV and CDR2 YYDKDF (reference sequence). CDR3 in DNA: TGTGCCACCAGCAGTGACTATGACAATGAGCAGTTCTTC. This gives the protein CATSSDYDNEQFF.

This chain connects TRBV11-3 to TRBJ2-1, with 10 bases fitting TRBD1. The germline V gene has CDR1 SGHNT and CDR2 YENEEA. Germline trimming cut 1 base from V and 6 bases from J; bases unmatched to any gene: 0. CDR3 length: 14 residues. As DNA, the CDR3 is TGTGCCAGCAGCTTAGGGACAGGGGGCAATGAGCAGTTCTTC. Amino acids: CASSLGTGGNEQFF.

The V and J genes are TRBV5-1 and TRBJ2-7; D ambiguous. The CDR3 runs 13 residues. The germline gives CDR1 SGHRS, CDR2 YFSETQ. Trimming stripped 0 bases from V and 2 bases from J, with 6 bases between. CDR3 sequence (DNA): TGCGCCAGCAGCTTGGAGGCCCCCTACGAGCAGTACTTC. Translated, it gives CASSLEAPYEQYF.

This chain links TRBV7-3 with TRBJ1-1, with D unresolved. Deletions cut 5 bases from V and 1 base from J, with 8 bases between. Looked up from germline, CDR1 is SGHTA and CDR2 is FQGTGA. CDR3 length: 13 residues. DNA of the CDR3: TGTGCCAGCAGCCCTTACGGGAACACTGAAGCTTTCTTT. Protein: CASSPYGNTEAFF.

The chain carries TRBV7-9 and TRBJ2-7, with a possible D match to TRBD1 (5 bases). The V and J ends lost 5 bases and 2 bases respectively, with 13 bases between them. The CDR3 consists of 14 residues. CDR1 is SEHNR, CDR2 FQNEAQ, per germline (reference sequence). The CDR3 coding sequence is TGTGCCAGCAGCCCCGGCAGGGCCCCCTACGAGCAGTACTTC. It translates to CASSPGRAPYEQYF.

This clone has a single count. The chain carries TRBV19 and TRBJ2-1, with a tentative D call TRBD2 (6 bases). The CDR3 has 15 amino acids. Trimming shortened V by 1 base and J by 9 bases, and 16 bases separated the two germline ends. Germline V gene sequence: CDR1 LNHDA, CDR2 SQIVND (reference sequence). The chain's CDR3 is CASSIAPTSPSEQFF. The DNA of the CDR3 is TGTGCCAGTAGTATAGCCCCGACTAGTCCGAGTGAGCAGTTCTTC.

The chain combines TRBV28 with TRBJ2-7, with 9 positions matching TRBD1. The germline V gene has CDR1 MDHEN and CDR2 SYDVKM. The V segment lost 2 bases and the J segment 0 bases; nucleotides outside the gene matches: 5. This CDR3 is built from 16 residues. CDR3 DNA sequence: TGTGCCAGCAGTTTACCCCGGGACAGGGACTCCTACGAGCAGTACTTC. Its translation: CASSLPRDRDSYEQYF.

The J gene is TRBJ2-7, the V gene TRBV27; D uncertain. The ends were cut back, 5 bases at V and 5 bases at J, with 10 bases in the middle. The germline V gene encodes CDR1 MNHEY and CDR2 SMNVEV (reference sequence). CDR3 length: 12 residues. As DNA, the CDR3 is TGTGCCAGCAGTCCATCAGGTAACGAGCAGTACTTC. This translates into CASSPSGNEQYF.

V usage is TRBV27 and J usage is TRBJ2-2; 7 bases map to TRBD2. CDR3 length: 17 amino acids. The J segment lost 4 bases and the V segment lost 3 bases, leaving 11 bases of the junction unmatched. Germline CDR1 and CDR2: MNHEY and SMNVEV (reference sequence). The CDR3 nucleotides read TGTGCCAGCAGTTTTAGGGTTAGGTCGGGGGGCACCGGGGAGCTGTTTTTT. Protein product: CASSFRVRSGGTGELFF.